This TCR beta chain was found in a study of T-cell reconstitution after alpha-beta-depleted transplantation in children. The TCRbeta library incorporated unique molecular identifiers. From the PCR reads, TCRdb called clonotypes with MiXCR, one entry per CDR3 protein. The sample consists of 60,000 or so distinct CDR3 sequences, roughly 45% of them appearing once. This CDR3 contains 14 residues. The germline V gene has CDR1 SGHTS and CDR2 YDEGEE. Trimming took 0 bases from V and 6 from J, leaving 12 bases between them. The study's findings and limits: A year had passed since transplant, and T-cell counts and diversity by then came mostly from newly produced T cells. It was surviving recipient T cells and thymic progenitors that gave some patients high TCRbeta diversity at day 60. There were reportedly several hundred expanded graft clones from which alpha-beta T cells came about two months after transplant.

As concerns this clonotype: What it binds is not known.

The chain joins TRBV5-8 to TRBJ1-2; D call uncertain. The sequences come from PBMCs, mostly from graft donor cells, collected 360 days after TCRalphabeta/CD19-depleted stem cell transplant. The receptor was isolated from a male patient aged 10 to 17 who had a stem cell transplant for acute lymphoblastic leukemia, so the T cells may come from the graft donor. The DNA of the CDR3 is TGTGCCAGCAGCTTGGCGAACGGACTCGATGGCTACACCTTC. This sequence encodes CASSLANGLDGYTF. Full variable domain (missing parts from reference TRBV5-8 and TRBJ1-2): EAGVTQSPTHLIKTRGQQATLRCSPISGHTSVYWYQQALGLGLQFLLWYDEGEERNRGNFPPRFSGRQFPNYSSELNVNALELEDSALYLCASSLANGLDGYTFGSGTRLTVV.